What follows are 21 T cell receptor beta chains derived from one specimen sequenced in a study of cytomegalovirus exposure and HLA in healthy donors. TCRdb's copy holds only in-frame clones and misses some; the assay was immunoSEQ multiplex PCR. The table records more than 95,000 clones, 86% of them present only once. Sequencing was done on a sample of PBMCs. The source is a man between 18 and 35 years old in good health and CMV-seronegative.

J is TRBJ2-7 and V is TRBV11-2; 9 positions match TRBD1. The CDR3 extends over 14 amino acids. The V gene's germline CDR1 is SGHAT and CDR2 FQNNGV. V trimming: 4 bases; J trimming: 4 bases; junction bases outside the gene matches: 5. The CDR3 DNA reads TGTGCCAGCAGCTACGGGACAGGGCCGTACGAGCAGTACTTC. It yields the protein CASSYGTGPYEQYF.

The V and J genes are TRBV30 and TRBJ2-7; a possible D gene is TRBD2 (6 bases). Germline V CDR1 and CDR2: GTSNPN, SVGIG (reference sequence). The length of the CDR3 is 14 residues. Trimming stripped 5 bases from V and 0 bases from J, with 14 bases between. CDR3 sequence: CAWGTGGASYEQYF. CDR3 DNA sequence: TGTGCCTGGGGGACGGGCGGGGCCTCCTACGAGCAGTACTTC.

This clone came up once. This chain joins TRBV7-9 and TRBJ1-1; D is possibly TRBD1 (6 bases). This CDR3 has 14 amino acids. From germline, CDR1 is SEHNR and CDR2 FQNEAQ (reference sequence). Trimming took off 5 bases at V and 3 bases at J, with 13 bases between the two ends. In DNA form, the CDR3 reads TGTGCCAGCAGCCCCCGCCGGACAGACACTGAAGCTTTCTTT. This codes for CASSPRRTDTEAFF.

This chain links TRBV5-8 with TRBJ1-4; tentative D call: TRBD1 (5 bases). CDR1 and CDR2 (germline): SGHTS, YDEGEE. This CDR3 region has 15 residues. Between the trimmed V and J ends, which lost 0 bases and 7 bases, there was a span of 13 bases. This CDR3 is CASSLAGQGGEKLFF. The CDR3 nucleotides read TGTGCCAGCAGCTTGGCCGGCCAGGGCGGTGAAAAACTGTTTTTT.

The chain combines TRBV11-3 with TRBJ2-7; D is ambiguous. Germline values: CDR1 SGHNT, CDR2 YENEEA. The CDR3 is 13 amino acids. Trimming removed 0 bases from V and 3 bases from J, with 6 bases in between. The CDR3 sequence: CASSLEAGYEQYF. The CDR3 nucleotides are TGTGCCAGCAGCTTAGAGGCAGGCTACGAGCAGTACTTC. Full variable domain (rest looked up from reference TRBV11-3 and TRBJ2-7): EAGVVQSPRYKIIEKKQPVAFWCNPISGHNTLYWYLQNLGQGPELLIRYENEEAVDDSQLPKDRFSAERLKGVDSTLKIQPAELGDSAVYLCASSLEAGYEQYFGPGTRLTVT.

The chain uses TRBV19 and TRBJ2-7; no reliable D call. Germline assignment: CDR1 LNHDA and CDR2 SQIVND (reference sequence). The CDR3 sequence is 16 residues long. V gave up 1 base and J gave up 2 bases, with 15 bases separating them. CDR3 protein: CASSIALRTATYEQYF. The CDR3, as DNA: TGTGCCAGTAGTATAGCCCTCCGTACAGCCACCTACGAGCAGTACTTC.

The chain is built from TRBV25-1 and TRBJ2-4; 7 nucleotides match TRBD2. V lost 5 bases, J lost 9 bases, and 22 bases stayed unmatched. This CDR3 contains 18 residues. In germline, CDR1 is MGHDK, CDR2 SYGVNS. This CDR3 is CASSPPGGARQRVGIQYF. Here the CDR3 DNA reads TGTGCCAGCAGTCCACCGGGGGGAGCCCGTCAGAGGGTGGGCATTCAGTACTTC.

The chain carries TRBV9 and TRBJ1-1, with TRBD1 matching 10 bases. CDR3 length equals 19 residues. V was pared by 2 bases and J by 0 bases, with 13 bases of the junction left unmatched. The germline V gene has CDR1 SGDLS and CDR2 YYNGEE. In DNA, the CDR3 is TGTGCCAGCAGCGTGGGCCGGGACAGGGGATATGGCATGAACACTGAAGCTTTCTTT. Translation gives CASSVGRDRGYGMNTEAFF.

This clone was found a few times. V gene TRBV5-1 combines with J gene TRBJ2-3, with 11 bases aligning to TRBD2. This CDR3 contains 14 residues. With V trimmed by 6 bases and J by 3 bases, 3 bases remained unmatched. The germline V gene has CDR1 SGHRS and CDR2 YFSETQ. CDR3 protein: CASNSGGATDTQYF. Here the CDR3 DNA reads TGCGCCAGCAATAGCGGGGGGGCAACAGATACGCAGTATTTT.

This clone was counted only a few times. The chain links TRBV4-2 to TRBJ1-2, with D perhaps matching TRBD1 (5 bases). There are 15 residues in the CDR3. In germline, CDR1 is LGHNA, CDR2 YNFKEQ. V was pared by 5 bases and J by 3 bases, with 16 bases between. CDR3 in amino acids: CASSFGRGGDYGYTF. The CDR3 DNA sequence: TGTGCCAGCAGCTTCGGGAGGGGAGGGGACTATGGCTACACCTTC.

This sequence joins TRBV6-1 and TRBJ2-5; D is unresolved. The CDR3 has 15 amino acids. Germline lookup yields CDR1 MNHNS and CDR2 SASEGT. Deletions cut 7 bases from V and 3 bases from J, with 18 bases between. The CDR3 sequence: CASTWALPPEETQYF. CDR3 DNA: TGTGCCAGCACCTGGGCCCTCCCCCCGGAAGAGACCCAGTACTTC.

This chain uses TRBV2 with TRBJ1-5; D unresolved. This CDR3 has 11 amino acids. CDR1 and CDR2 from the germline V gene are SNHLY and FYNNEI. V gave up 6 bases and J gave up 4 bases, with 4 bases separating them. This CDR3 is CASSRNQPQHF. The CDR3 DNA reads TGTGCCAGCAGCCGGAATCAGCCCCAGCATTTT.

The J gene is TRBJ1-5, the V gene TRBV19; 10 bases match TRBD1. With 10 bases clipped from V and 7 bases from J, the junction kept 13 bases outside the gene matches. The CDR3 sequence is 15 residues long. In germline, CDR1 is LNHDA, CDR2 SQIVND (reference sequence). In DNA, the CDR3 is TGTGCCACCGCTGCCCGGGACAGGGGAGGCCAGCCCCAGCATTTT. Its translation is CATAARDRGGQPQHF.

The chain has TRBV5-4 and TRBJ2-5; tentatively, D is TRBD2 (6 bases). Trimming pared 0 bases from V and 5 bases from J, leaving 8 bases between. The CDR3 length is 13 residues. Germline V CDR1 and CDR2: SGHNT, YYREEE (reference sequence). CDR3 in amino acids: CASSLGRGETQYF. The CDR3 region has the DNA TGTGCCAGCAGCTTGGGGCGGGGCGAGACCCAGTACTTC.

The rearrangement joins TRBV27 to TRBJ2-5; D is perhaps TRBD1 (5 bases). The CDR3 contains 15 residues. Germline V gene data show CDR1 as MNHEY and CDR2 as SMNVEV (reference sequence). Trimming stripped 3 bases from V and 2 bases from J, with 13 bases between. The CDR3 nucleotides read TGTGCCAGCAGTTTTACAGGACGAGCGCAAGAGACCCAGTACTTC. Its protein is CASSFTGRAQETQYF.

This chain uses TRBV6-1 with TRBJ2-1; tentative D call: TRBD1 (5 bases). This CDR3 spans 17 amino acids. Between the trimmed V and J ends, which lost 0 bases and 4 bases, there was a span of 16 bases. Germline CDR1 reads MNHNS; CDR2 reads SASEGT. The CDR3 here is CASSEAVVTAGYNEQFF. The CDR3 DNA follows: TGTGCCAGCAGTGAAGCGGTTGTTACCGCAGGGTACAATGAGCAGTTCTTC.

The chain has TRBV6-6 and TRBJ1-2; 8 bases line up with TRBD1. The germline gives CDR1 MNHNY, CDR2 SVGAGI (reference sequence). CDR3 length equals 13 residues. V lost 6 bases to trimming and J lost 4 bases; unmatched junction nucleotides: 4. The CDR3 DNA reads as TGTGCCAGCAGCAAACAGGGGGTCTATGGCTACACCTTC. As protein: CASSKQGVYGYTF.

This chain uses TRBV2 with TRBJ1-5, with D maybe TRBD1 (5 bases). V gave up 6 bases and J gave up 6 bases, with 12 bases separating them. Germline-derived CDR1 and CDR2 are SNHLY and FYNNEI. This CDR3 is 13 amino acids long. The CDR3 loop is CASRTGVSQPQHF. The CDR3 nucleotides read TGTGCCAGCAGGACGGGGGTCAGTCAGCCCCAGCATTTT.

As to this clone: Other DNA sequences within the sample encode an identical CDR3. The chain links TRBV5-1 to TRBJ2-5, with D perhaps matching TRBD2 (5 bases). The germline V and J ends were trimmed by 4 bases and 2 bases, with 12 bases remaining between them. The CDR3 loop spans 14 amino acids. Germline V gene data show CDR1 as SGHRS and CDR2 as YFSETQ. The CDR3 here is CASSLRGIQETQYF. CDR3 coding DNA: TGCGCCAGCAGCCTCCGGGGAATACAAGAGACCCAGTACTTC.

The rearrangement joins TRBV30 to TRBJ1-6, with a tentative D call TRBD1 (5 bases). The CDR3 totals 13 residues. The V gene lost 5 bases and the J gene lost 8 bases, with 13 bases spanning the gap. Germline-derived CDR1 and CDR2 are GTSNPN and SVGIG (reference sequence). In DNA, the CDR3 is TGTGCCTGGGACAGCCAGTACCATTCACCCCTCCACTTT. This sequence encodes CAWDSQYHSPLHF. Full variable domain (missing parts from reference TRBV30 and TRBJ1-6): SQTIHQWPATLVQPVGSPLSLECTVEGTSNPNLYWYRQAAGRGLQLLFYSVGIGQISSEVPQNLSASRPQDRQFILSSKKLLLSDSGFYLCAWDSQYHSPLHFGNGTRLTVT.

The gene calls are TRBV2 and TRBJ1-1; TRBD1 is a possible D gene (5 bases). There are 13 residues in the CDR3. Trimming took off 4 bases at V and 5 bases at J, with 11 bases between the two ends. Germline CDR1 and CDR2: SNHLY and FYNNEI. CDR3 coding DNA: TGTGCCAGCAGTGCATTTCAGGGAACTGAAGCTTTCTTT. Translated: CASSAFQGTEAFF. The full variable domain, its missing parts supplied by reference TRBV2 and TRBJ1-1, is EPEVTQTPSHQVTQMGQEVILRCVPISNHLYFYWYRQILGQKVEFLVSFYNNEISEKSEIFDDQFSVERPDGSNFTLKIRSTKLEDSAMYFCASSAFQGTEAFFGQGTRLTVV.